What follows are 20 T cell receptor beta chains derived from one specimen sequenced in a study of T cell responses to AZD1222 COVID-19 vaccine. Only in-frame clones appear in the TCRdb table, and some are missing; sequencing was by immunoSEQ multiplex PCR. Of approximately 150,000 clones detected, just over 85% appear once; the ten largest clones hold approximately 4.7%. Sequences were derived from peripheral blood, sampled 28 days after the second AZD1222 dose. Every receptor here comes from an adult who received the AZD1222 COVID-19 vaccine.

This clone was observed once. The rearrangement joins TRBV6-1 to TRBJ2-4; the D gene could be TRBD1 or TRBD2 (7 bases each). The V gene lost 0 bases and the J gene lost 6 bases, with 15 bases spanning the gap. Germline CDR1 is MNHNS and CDR2 is SASEGT. The CDR3 covers 16 residues. CDR3 nucleotides: TGTGCCAGCAGTGAAGCAGCGGGACAGTATCTAAACATTCAGTACTTC. It encodes CASSEAAGQYLNIQYF.

V usage is TRBV7-2 and J usage is TRBJ2-2; D gene ambiguous. The CDR3 loop spans 11 amino acids. Germline CDR1 reads SGHTA; CDR2 reads FQGNSA. Trimming pared 6 bases from V and 6 bases from J, leaving 5 bases between. This chain's CDR3 is CASRGAGELFF. CDR3 nucleotide sequence: TGTGCCAGCAGAGGCGCCGGGGAGCTGTTTTTT.

In its sample, this clone was seen a few times. This chain connects TRBV19 to TRBJ1-6; weak D call: TRBD1 (5 bases). The CDR3 covers 13 residues. V was pared by 8 bases and J by 7 bases, with 12 bases between. In germline, CDR1 is LNHDA, CDR2 SQIVND (reference sequence). The CDR3 sequence: CASGDWGNSPLHF. The CDR3 region has the DNA TGTGCCAGTGGAGACTGGGGGAATTCACCCCTCCACTTT.

This chain links TRBV28 with TRBJ1-6; possible D gene TRBD1, 5 bases. V was trimmed by 6 bases and J by 0 bases, leaving 21 bases between them. The CDR3 spans 19 residues. CDR1 is MDHEN and CDR2 is SYDVKM in the germline V gene. CDR3 DNA: TGTGCCAGCAGCATCCCACCCTTGACTGACAGCTCCTATAATTCACCCCTCCACTTT. It yields the protein CASSIPPLTDSSYNSPLHF. The variable domain in full, with the rest retrieved from reference TRBV28 and TRBJ1-6, is DVKVTQSSRYLVKRTGEKVFLECVQDMDHENMFWYRQDPGLGLRLIYFSYDVKMKEKGDIPEGYSVSREKKERFSLILESASTNQTSMYLCASSIPPLTDSSYNSPLHFGNGTRLTVT.

The chain joins TRBV10-3 to TRBJ2-7, with D perhaps matching TRBD1 or TRBD2 (5 bases each). CDR1 is ENHRY, CDR2 SYGVKD, per germline. The CDR3 consists of 15 residues. V was cut by 10 bases and J by 3 bases, with 22 bases left in between. CDR3 sequence reads: CATGPGTASVYEQYF. The CDR3 bases are TGTGCCACCGGGCCCGGGACGGCGAGTGTCTACGAGCAGTACTTC.

CDR3 in amino acids: CASTGTVNQPQHF. CDR3 in DNA: TGCGCCAGCACCGGGACAGTTAATCAGCCCCAGCATTTT. This chain connects TRBV10-2 to TRBJ1-5, with TRBD1 matching over 7 bases. After removal of 7 bases from V and 4 bases from J, the junction contained 4 bases not matched to a gene. The CDR3 length is 13 residues. Germline lookup yields CDR1 WSHSY and CDR2 SAAADI.

V usage is TRBV28 and J usage is TRBJ2-7; no definite D call. V lost 5 bases and J lost 4, with 9 bases in between. This CDR3 region has 12 residues. The V gene's germline CDR1 is MDHEN and CDR2 SYDVKM. The CDR3 region is CASSQILYEQYF. CDR3 bases: TGTGCCAGCAGTCAAATTTTATACGAGCAGTACTTC.

The chain uses TRBV28 and TRBJ1-1, with D uncertain. CDR3 length: 15 residues. V lost 4 bases to trimming and J lost 5 bases, with 17 bases between them. Germline assignment: CDR1 MDHEN and CDR2 SYDVKM. The CDR3 reads CASSSQKGKRTEAFF. The DNA for the CDR3 is TGTGCCAGCAGTTCCCAGAAGGGAAAGAGGACTGAAGCTTTCTTT.

The chain employs TRBV5-4 and TRBJ1-1, with a weak D call TRBD1 (5 bases). V was clipped by 5 bases and J by 1 base, with 15 bases between them. The CDR3 is made up of 15 amino acids. Germline assignment: CDR1 SGHNT and CDR2 YYREEE (reference sequence). CDR3 sequence: CASSDRGRGNTEAFF. CDR3 DNA: TGTGCCAGCAGTGATAGGGGCCGGGGGAACACTGAAGCTTTCTTT.

The rearrangement uses TRBV6-5 and TRBJ1-5; 7 positions match TRBD1. Germline V lookup: CDR1 MNHEY, CDR2 SVGAGI. The CDR3 totals 15 residues. With 6 bases clipped from V and 1 base from J, the junction kept 6 bases outside the gene matches. The CDR3 coding sequence is TGTGCCAGCAGGAAAGAGGGGGCCAGCAATCAGCCCCAGCATTTT. This codes for CASRKEGASNQPQHF.

The CDR3 loop is CASSQAGGQETQYF. The CDR3 nucleotides are TGCGCCAGCAGCCAAGCCGGGGGTCAAGAGACCCAGTACTTC. The chain has TRBV4-1 and TRBJ2-5, with D perhaps TRBD2 (6 bases). The V gene lost 1 base and the J gene lost 2 bases, with 8 bases spanning the gap. The CDR3 loop spans 14 amino acids. The germline CDR1 and CDR2 sequences are MGHRA and YSYEKL.

This clone came up once. This chain connects TRBV6-2 or TRBV6-3 to TRBJ1-4; unclear D gene. Germline CDR1 reads MNHEY; CDR2 reads SVGEGT. Trimming left V 6 bases short and J 8 bases short, with 19 bases between. The CDR3 is 15 residues long. The CDR3 nucleotides read TGTGCCAGCAGCCGCGACTTGTGGTCTGACGAAAAACTGTTTTTT. Its translation: CASSRDLWSDEKLFF.

The chain has TRBV28 and TRBJ2-5; maybe TRBD2 (5 bases). Trimming removed 4 bases from V and 2 bases from J, with 11 bases in between. The germline V gene has CDR1 MDHEN and CDR2 SYDVKM. This CDR3 is 14 amino acids long. CDR3 region: CASSSPGFQETQYF. For the CDR3, the DNA is TGTGCCAGCAGTTCACCGGGATTTCAAGAGACCCAGTACTTC. The variable domain in full, completed from reference TRBV28 and TRBJ2-5, reads DVKVTQSSRYLVKRTGEKVFLECVQDMDHENMFWYRQDPGLGLRLIYFSYDVKMKEKGDIPEGYSVSREKKERFSLILESASTNQTSMYLCASSSPGFQETQYFGPGTRLLVL.

The CDR3 region has the DNA TGCGCCAGCAATCCGGGACTAGCGTATGGGAACGGGGAGCTGTTTTTT. Amino acids: CASNPGLAYGNGELFF. The rearrangement links TRBV5-1 to TRBJ2-2; 10 bases map to TRBD2. This CDR3 contains 16 residues. CDR1 and CDR2 (germline): SGHRS, YFSETQ. J was trimmed by 7 bases and V by 6 bases; bases with no gene match: 12. Looking up the rest from reference TRBV5-1 and TRBJ2-2 gives the full variable domain: KAGVTQTPRYLIKTRGQQVTLSCSPISGHRSVSWYQQTPGQGLQFLFEYFSETQRNKGNFPGRFSGRQFSNSRSEMNVSTLELGDSALYLCASNPGLAYGNGELFFGEGSRLTVL.

The chain combines TRBV5-1 with TRBJ1-1; D gene unclear. Germline V lookup: CDR1 SGHRS, CDR2 YFSETQ. The CDR3 runs to 14 residues. V lost 0 bases to trimming and J lost 4 bases, with 10 bases between them. The CDR3 DNA sequence: TGCGCCAGCAGCTTGGAGGGCAGGAGCACTGAAGCTTTCTTT. Residues: CASSLEGRSTEAFF.

The V gene is TRBV6-5, the J gene TRBJ1-2, with D unclear. The CDR3 covers 13 residues. Germline V gene lookup returns CDR1 MNHEY and CDR2 SVGAGI. V lost 0 bases to trimming and J lost 2 bases, with 4 bases between them. CDR3 residues: CASSYSENYGYTF. Here the CDR3 DNA reads TGTGCCAGCAGTTACTCGGAAAACTATGGCTACACCTTC.

The chain employs TRBV10-1 and TRBJ2-3, with D possibly being TRBD2 (6 bases). Per germline, CDR1 WNHNN and CDR2 SYGVQD (reference sequence). CDR3 size: 15 residues. The ends were cut back, 3 bases at V and 0 bases at J, with 10 bases in the middle. This CDR3 is CASSELASSTDTQYF. CDR3 in DNA: TGCGCCAGCAGTGAACTAGCCTCTAGCACAGATACGCAGTATTTT.

The rearrangement joins TRBV6-5 to TRBJ2-3; no reliable D call. The germline V gene encodes CDR1 MNHEY and CDR2 SVGAGI. The length of the CDR3 is 15 residues. V was clipped by 6 bases and J by 1 base, with 14 bases between them. The CDR3 region is CASRSSPVGTDTQYF. The CDR3 DNA reads as TGTGCCAGCAGGAGTTCCCCGGTAGGCACAGATACGCAGTATTTT.

The chain uses TRBV10-3 and TRBJ1-2; tentative D call: TRBD1 (5 bases). Trimming cost V 4 bases and J 4 bases, with 13 bases left between them. This CDR3 is built from 14 residues. CDR1 is ENHRY and CDR2 is SYGVKD in the germline V gene. CDR3 sequence (DNA): TGTGCCATCAGTGCGAATGGGGGGGTCTATGGCTACACCTTC. Translating it yields CAISANGGVYGYTF.

J is TRBJ2-1 and V is TRBV28, with TRBD2 matching over 9 bases. Per the germline V gene, CDR1 is MDHEN and CDR2 is SYDVKM. CDR3 length: 15 amino acids. Unmatched junction bases numbered 4, after V lost 3 bases and J lost 4 bases. CDR3 nucleotide sequence: TGTGCCAGCAGTTTTCAAACTAGCGGGTACAATGAGCAGTTCTTC. It translates to CASSFQTSGYNEQFF. The full variable domain, completed using reference TRBV28 and TRBJ2-1, is DVKVTQSSRYLVKRTGEKVFLECVQDMDHENMFWYRQDPGLGLRLIYFSYDVKMKEKGDIPEGYSVSREKKERFSLILESASTNQTSMYLCASSFQTSGYNEQFFGPGTRLTVL.